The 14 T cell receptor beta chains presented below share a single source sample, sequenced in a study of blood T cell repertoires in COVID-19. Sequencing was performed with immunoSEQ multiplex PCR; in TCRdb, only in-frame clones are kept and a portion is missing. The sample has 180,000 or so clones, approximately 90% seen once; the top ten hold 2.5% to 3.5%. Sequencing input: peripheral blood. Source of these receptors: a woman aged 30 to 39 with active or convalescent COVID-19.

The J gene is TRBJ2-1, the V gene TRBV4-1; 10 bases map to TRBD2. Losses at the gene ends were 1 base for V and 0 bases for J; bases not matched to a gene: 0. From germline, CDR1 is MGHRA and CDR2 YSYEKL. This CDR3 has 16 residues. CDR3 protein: CASSQGTSGSYNEQFF. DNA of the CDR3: TGCGCCAGCAGCCAAGGGACTAGCGGCTCCTACAATGAGCAGTTCTTC.

The CDR3 DNA follows: TGTGCCAGCAGCTTACACAGGGGGCATTACAATGAGCAGTTCTTC. Its protein is CASSLHRGHYNEQFF. This rearrangement joins TRBV11-2 to TRBJ2-1, with 9 bases that match TRBD1. CDR1 and CDR2 from the germline V gene are SGHAT and FQNNGV. The CDR3 extends over 15 amino acids. V was clipped by 2 bases and J by 4 bases; unmatched bases: 3.

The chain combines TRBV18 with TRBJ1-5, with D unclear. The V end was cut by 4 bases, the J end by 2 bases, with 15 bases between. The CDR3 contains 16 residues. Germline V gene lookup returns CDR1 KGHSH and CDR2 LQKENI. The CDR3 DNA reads TGTGCCAGCTCACGCGATAAGATGGCGGGCAATCAGCCCCAGCATTTT. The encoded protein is CASSRDKMAGNQPQHF.

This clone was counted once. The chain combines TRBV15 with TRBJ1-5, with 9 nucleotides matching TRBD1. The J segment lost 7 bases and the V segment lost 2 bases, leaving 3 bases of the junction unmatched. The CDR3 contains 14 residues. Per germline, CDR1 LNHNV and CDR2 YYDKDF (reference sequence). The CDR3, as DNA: TGTGCCACCAGCAGATCGGACAGGGGCCAGCCCCAGCATTTT. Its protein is CATSRSDRGQPQHF.

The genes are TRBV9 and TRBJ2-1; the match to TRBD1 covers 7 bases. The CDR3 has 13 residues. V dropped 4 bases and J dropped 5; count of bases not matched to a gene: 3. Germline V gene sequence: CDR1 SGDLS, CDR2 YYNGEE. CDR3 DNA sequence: TGTGCCAGCAGCAGGGACAGCAACAATGAGCAGTTCTTC. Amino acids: CASSRDSNNEQFF.

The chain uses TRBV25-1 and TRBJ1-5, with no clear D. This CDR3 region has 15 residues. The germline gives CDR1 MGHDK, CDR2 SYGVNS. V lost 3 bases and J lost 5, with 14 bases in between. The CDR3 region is CASSEGGRGHQPQHF. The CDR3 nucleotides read TGTGCCAGCAGTGAGGGAGGCCGTGGTCATCAGCCCCAGCATTTT.

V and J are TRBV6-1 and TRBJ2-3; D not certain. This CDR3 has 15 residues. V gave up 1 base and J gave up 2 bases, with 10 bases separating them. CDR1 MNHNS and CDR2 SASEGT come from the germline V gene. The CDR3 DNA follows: TGTGCCAGCAGTGAAGTGCGAGTAAACACAGATACGCAGTATTTT. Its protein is CASSEVRVNTDTQYF.

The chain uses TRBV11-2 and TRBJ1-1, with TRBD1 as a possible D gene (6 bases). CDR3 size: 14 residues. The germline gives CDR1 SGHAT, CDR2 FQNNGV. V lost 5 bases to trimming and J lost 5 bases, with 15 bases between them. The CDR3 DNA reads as TGTGCCAGCAGCCAGGGGCAGGGTCTGACTGAAGCTTTCTTT. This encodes CASSQGQGLTEAFF.

The CDR3: CASRKTTGYEQYF. In nucleotides, the CDR3 is TGCGCCAGCAGAAAAACCACAGGCTACGAGCAGTACTTC. The chain links TRBV5-1 to TRBJ2-7; possibly TRBD1 for D (5 bases). Between the trimmed V and J ends, which lost 5 bases and 3 bases, there was a span of 12 bases. The CDR3 loop spans 13 amino acids. Germline CDR1 reads SGHRS; CDR2 reads YFSETQ.

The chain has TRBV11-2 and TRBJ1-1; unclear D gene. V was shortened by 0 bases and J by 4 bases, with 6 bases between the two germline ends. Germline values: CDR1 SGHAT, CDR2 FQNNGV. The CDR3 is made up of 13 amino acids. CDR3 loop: CASSLDGATEAFF. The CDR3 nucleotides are TGTGCCAGCAGCTTAGATGGAGCCACTGAAGCTTTCTTT. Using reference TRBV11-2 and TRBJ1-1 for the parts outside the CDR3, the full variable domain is EAGVAQSPRYKIIEKRQSVAFWCNPISGHATLYWYQQILGQGPKLLIQFQNNGVVDDSQLPKDRFSAERLKGVDSTLKIQPAKLEDSAVYLCASSLDGATEAFFGQGTRLTVV.

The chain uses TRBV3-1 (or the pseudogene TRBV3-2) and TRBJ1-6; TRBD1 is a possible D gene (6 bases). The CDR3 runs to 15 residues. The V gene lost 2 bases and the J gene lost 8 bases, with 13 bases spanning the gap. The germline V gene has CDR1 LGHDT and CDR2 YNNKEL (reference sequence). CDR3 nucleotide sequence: TGTGCCAGCAGCCAAATCGGCAGGGGAGATTCACCCCTCCACTTT. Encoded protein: CASSQIGRGDSPLHF.

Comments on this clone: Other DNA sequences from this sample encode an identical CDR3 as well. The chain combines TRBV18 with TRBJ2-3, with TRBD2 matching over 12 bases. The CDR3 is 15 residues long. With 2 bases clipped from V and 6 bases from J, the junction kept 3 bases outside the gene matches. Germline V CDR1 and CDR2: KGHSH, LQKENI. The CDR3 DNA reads TGTGCCAGCTCACCAACTAGCGGGGGGACCGATACGCAGTATTTT. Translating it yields CASSPTSGGTDTQYF.

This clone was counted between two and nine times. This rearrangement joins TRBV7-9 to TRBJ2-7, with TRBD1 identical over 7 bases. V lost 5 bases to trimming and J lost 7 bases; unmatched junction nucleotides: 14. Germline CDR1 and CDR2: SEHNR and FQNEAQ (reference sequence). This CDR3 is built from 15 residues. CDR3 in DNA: TGTGCCAGCAGCGGAACAGGGGCTGGGACGGGGGAGCAGTACTTC. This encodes CASSGTGAGTGEQYF.

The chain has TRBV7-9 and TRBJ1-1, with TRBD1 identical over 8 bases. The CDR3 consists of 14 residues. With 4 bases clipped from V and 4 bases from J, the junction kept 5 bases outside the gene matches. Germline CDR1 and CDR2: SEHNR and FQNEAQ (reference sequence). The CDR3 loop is CASSSTGGGTEAFF. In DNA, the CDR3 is TGTGCCAGCAGCTCAACAGGGGGAGGCACTGAAGCTTTCTTT.